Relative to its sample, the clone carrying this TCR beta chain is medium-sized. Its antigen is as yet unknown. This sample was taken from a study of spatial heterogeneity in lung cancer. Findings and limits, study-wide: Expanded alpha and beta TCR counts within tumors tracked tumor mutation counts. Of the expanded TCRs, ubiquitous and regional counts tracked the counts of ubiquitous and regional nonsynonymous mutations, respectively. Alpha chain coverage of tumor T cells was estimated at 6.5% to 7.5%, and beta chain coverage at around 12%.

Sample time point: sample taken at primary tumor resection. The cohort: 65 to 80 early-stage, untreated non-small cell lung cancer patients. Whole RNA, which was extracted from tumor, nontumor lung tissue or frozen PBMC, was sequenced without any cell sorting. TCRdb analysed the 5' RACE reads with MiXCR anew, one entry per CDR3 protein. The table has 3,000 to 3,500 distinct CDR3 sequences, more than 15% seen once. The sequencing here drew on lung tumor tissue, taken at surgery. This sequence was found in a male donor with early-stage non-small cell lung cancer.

The CDR3 region has the DNA TGTGCCAGCAGCTTATGGTTATGGGACACTGAAGCTTTCTTT. Encoded protein: CASSLWLWDTEAFF. J is TRBJ1-1 and V is TRBV5-6; D is unresolved. Per the germline V gene, CDR1 is SGHDT and CDR2 is YYEEEE. This CDR3 region has 14 residues. V lost 2 bases, J lost 3 bases, and 11 bases lay in between. Together with reference TRBV5-6 and TRBJ1-1, the CDR3 gives the full variable domain: DAGVTQSPTHLIKTRGQQVTLRCSPKSGHDTVSWYQQALGQGPQFIFQYYEEEERQRGNFPDRFSGHQFPNYSSELNVNALLLGDSALYLCASSLWLWDTEAFFGQGTRLTVV.